This T cell receptor (beta chain) was documented in a study of blood T cell repertoires in COVID-19. The data were produced by immunoSEQ multiplex PCR, yet TCRdb's version contains in-frame clones alone and is incomplete. Here the sample spans roughly 70,000 clones, approximately 83% being singletons. V dropped 7 bases and J dropped 6; count of bases not matched to a gene: 7. The germline CDR1 and CDR2 sequences are MDHEN and SYDVKM. The CDR3 has 14 amino acids. The chain links TRBV28 to TRBJ1-5, with 9 bases matching TRBD1. The receptor was derived from a human donor in a cohort sampled during active COVID-19. Source material: peripheral blood. Written as DNA, the CDR3 is TGTGCCAGCATCAGGACAGGGGTTCCTCAGCCCCAGCATTTT. Protein: CASIRTGVPQPQHF.